A selection of T cell receptor beta chains follows, all from one sample in a study of naive and memory T cell subsets. In TCRdb, the UMI-ligation and nested PCR reads were re-called with MiXCR into one record per CDR3 protein. The sample lists 120,000 or so distinct CDR3 sequences, around 35% seen once, with 0.75% to 1% in the top ten. The source material was central memory CD4+ T cells from blood. The receptors come from a human donor in good health. The CDR3 runs from the conserved cysteine through the conserved F or W. Each record gives: D gene, V gene, CDR3 length, clone size, J gene, CDR3 protein, CDR3 DNA. The D gene is left open where the match is weak. Size tells how often a clone was seen (once, few, many) or the class of an expanded clone, and some rows leave it out.

D: .; V: TRBV7-7; length: 15; size: .; J: TRBJ2-3; CDR3: CASSLGTGSADTQYF; DNA: TGTGCCAGCAGCTTAGGAACAGGGAGCGCAGATACGCAGTATTTT
D: .; V: TRBV29-1; length: 13; size: .; J: TRBJ2-4; CDR3: CSVKGQYTNIQYF; DNA: TGCAGCGTGAAAGGACAGTACACAAACATTCAGTACTTC
D: .; V: TRBV5-1; length: 14; size: once; J: TRBJ1-6; CDR3: CASSPSPGISPLHF; DNA: TGCGCCAGCAGCCCAAGCCCGGGGATTTCACCCCTCCACTTT
D: TRBD1; V: TRBV29-1; length: 14; size: .; J: TRBJ1-1; CDR3: CSARTGRVDTEAFF; DNA: TGCAGCGCCCGGACAGGTAGGGTCGACACTGAAGCTTTCTTT
D: TRBD2; V: TRBV7-7; length: 14; size: .; J: TRBJ2-7; CDR3: CASSSGLAAYEQYF; DNA: TGTGCCAGCAGCTCGGGACTAGCGGCCTACGAGCAGTACTTC
D: .; V: TRBV6-1; length: 14; size: .; J: TRBJ2-7; CDR3: CAGGIRTKGYEQYF; DNA: TGTGCCGGCGGTATCCGGACCAAAGGGTACGAGCAGTACTTC
D: .; V: TRBV24-1; length: 15; size: .; J: TRBJ2-3; CDR3: CATSDPTRPTDTQYF; DNA: TGTGCCACCAGTGATCCGACTAGACCCACAGATACGCAGTATTTT
D: TRBD2; V: TRBV2; length: 17; size: few; J: TRBJ2-3; CDR3: CASSELYGAGPTDTQYF; DNA: TGTGCCAGCAGTGAATTATATGGAGCGGGGCCCACAGATACGCAGTATTTT
D: .; V: TRBV5-1; length: 17; size: .; J: TRBJ2-7; CDR3: CASSLFASTGYSYEQYF; DNA: TGCGCCAGCAGCTTGTTTGCGTCGACAGGTTACTCCTACGAGCAGTACTTC
D: .; V: TRBV2; length: 15; size: few; J: TRBJ1-4; CDR3: CASSPRGGGVEKLFF; DNA: TGTGCCAGCAGCCCGCGAGGGGGGGGAGTAGAAAAACTGTTTTTT
D: .; V: TRBV6-1; length: 17; size: once; J: TRBJ2-6; CDR3: CASSPNLQSSGANVLTF; DNA: TGTGCCAGCAGCCCTAACTTACAGAGCTCTGGGGCCAACGTCCTGACTTTC
D: TRBD2; V: TRBV11-1; length: 12; size: few; J: TRBJ2-1; CDR3: CASSSTSGRQFF; DNA: TGTGCCAGCAGCTCGACTAGCGGGAGACAGTTCTTC
D: .; V: TRBV7-6; length: 15; size: .; J: TRBJ1-1; CDR3: CASSLHNGPNTEAFF; DNA: TGTGCCAGCAGCTTACATAACGGACCAAACACTGAAGCTTTCTTT